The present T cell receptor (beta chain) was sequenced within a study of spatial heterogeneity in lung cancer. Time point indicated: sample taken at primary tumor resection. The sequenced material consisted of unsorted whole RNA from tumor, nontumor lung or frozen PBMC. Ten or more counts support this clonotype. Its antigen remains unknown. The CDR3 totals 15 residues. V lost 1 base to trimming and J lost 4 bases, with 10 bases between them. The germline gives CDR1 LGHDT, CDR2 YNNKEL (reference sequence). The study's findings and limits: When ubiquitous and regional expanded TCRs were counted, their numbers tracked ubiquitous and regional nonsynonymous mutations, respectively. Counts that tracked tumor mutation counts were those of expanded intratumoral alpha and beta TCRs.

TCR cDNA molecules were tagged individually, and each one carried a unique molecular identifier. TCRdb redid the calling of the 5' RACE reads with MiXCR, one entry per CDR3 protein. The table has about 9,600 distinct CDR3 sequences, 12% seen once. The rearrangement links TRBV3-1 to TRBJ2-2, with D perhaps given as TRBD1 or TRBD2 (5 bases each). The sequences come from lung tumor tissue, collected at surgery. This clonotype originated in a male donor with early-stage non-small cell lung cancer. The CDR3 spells CASSQVSGTTGELFF. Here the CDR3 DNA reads TGTGCCAGCAGCCAAGTATCAGGGACCACCGGGGAGCTGTTTTTT.